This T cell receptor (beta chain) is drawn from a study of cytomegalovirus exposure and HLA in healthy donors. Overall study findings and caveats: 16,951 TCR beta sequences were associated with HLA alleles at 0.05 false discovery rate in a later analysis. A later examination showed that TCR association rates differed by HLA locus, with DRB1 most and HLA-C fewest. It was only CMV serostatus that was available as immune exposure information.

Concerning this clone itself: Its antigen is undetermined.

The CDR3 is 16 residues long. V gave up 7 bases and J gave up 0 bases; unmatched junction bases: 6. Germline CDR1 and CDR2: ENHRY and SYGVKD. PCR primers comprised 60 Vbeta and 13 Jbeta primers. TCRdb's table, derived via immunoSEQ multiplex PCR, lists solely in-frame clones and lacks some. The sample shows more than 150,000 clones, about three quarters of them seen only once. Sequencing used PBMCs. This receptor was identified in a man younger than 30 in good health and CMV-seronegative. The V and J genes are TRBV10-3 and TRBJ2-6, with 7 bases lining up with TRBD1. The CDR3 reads CAIKGQLSSGANVLTF. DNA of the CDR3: TGTGCCATCAAGGGACAGCTTAGCTCTGGGGCCAACGTCCTGACTTTC.